These 14 T cell receptor beta chains came from one sample sequenced in a study of cytomegalovirus exposure and HLA in healthy donors. The PCR used 60 Vbeta and 13 Jbeta primers. TCRdb keeps only in-frame clones here, not all; method: immunoSEQ multiplex PCR. The sample yields roughly 160,000 clones, around 80% seen once. Sequenced: PBMCs. These receptors came from a woman in her forties or fifties in good health and CMV-seropositive.

This clone was seen a handful of times. This chain links TRBV5-1 with TRBJ1-2, with 8 bases matching TRBD1. Germline values: CDR1 SGHRS, CDR2 YFSETQ. The J segment lost 3 bases and the V segment lost 3 bases, leaving 4 bases of the junction unmatched. CDR3 size: 14 residues. CDR3 region: CASSSSTGDYGYTF. The CDR3 DNA reads TGCGCCAGCAGCTCTTCGACAGGGGACTATGGCTACACCTTC.

The V gene is TRBV29-1, the J gene TRBJ2-3; D is unresolved. CDR1 and CDR2 (germline): SQVTM, ANQGSEA. The V and J ends lost 2 bases and 6 bases respectively, with 9 bases between them. The CDR3 is 12 amino acids. In nucleotides, the CDR3 is TGCAGCGTTGAATTCCTGGAGGATACGCAGTATTTT. Protein: CSVEFLEDTQYF.

The chain combines TRBV6-6 with TRBJ1-5; 7 bases map to TRBD1. V lost 2 bases, J lost 7 bases, and 2 bases stayed unmatched. CDR1 and CDR2 from the germline V gene are MNHNY and SVGAGI (reference sequence). CDR3 length: 13 residues. The CDR3 DNA is TGTGCCAGCAGTTACACAGGGGCCCAGCCCCAGCATTTT. This gives the protein CASSYTGAQPQHF.

This rearrangement joins TRBV5-1 to TRBJ2-3, with a tentative D call TRBD2 (6 bases). CDR1 is SGHRS, CDR2 YFSETQ, per germline. The CDR3 length is 13 residues. The CDR3 DNA is TGCGCGGCTGGACCTATGGGGGGAGATACGCAGTATTTT. It yields the protein CAAGPMGGDTQYF.

The chain employs TRBV11-1 and TRBJ2-1; 11 bases map to TRBD2. Germline V gives CDR1 SGHAT, CDR2 FQDESV (reference sequence). CDR3 length equals 15 residues. V shed 7 bases, J shed 5 bases, and the junction held 7 bases outside the gene matches. Here the CDR3 DNA reads TGTGCCAGCATGCCTAGCGGGAGGTCAGACAATGAGCAGTTCTTC. Its translation is CASMPSGRSDNEQFF.

The V and J genes are TRBV28 and TRBJ2-1; maybe TRBD2 (5 bases). CDR1 MDHEN and CDR2 SYDVKM come from the germline V gene. The V gene lost 5 bases and the J gene lost 9 bases, with 17 bases spanning the gap. The CDR3 has 14 residues. CDR3 protein: CASSRTWRRLEQFF. In DNA, the CDR3 is TGTGCCAGCAGTCGAACATGGAGGCGTCTTGAGCAGTTCTTC.

This clone was counted once. The genes are TRBV5-1 and TRBJ2-3, with D tentatively TRBD2 (5 bases). The CDR3 loop spans 14 amino acids. Germline loops: CDR1 SGHRS, CDR2 YFSETQ. Trimming cost V 2 bases and J 4 bases, with 11 bases left between them. The CDR3 region has the DNA TGCGCCAGCAGCTTTGAGGGTAGGGCAGATACGCAGTATTTT. This sequence encodes CASSFEGRADTQYF. Looking up the rest from reference TRBV5-1 and TRBJ2-3 gives the full variable domain: KAGVTQTPRYLIKTRGQQVTLSCSPISGHRSVSWYQQTPGQGLQFLFEYFSETQRNKGNFPGRFSGRQFSNSRSEMNVSTLELGDSALYLCASSFEGRADTQYFGPGTRLTVL.

The gene calls are TRBV5-5 and TRBJ2-7, with 7 bases matching TRBD1. This CDR3 has 13 residues. Trimming took 2 bases from V and 3 from J; bases not matched to a gene: 2. Germline values: CDR1 SGHKS, CDR2 YYEKEE (reference sequence). CDR3 residues: CASSLGTDYEQYF. CDR3 bases: TGTGCCAGCAGCTTAGGGACAGACTACGAGCAGTACTTC.

The genes are TRBV19 and TRBJ2-5; 12 positions agree with TRBD2. This CDR3 contains 22 residues. Germline loops: CDR1 LNHDA, CDR2 SQIVND (reference sequence). After removal of 3 bases from V and 1 base from J, the junction contained 21 bases not matched to a gene. The chain's CDR3 is CASSILGAFSSGGGTLQETQYF. DNA of the CDR3: TGTGCCAGTAGTATTTTAGGGGCCTTTTCTAGCGGGGGGGGGACCCTCCAAGAGACCCAGTACTTC.

This clone was observed a handful of times. The CDR3 protein is CASSRKGGGNTGELFF. CDR3 bases: TGTGCCAGCAGCCGGAAGGGGGGGGGCAACACCGGGGAGCTGTTTTTT. J is TRBJ2-2 and V is TRBV5-4, with D possibly TRBD2 on 7 matching bases. Per the germline V gene, CDR1 is SGHNT and CDR2 is YYREEE (reference sequence). The CDR3 spans 16 residues. V shed 4 bases and J shed 2 bases, with 15 bases lying between them. The full variable domain, rest sourced from reference TRBV5-4 and TRBJ2-2, is ETGVTQSPTHLIKTRGQQVTLRCSSQSGHNTVSWYQQALGQGPQFIFQYYREEENGRGNFPPRFSGLQFPNYSSELNVNALELDDSALYLCASSRKGGGNTGELFFGEGSRLTVL.

The J gene is TRBJ2-1, the V gene TRBV4-3; 7 bases match TRBD2. CDR3 length: 17 residues. Germline CDR1 is LGHNA and CDR2 is YSLEER. Germline trimming cut 4 bases from V and 5 bases from J; bases unmatched to any gene: 14. This chain's CDR3 is CASSPSAGGRGNNEQFF. Here the CDR3 DNA reads TGCGCCAGCAGCCCAAGCGCGGGCGGGAGAGGAAACAATGAGCAGTTCTTC.

The chain carries TRBV4-2 and TRBJ1-1; no clear D gene. CDR1 LGHNA and CDR2 YNFKEQ come from the germline V gene. This CDR3 contains 12 residues. V was cut by 1 base and J by 7 bases, with 7 bases left in between. The CDR3 bases are TGTGCCAGCAGCCAAGTGGGAGATGAAGCTTTCTTT. Translating gives CASSQVGDEAFF.

The genes are TRBV10-2 and TRBJ1-2; a weak D match, TRBD1 (5 bases). The V end lost 0 bases, the J end lost 1 base, and 15 bases lay between the germline ends. Germline CDR1 is WSHSY and CDR2 is SAAADI. This CDR3 contains 17 residues. CDR3 coding DNA: TGCGCCAGCAGTGAGTCGACGGGAGGGGCTCTTAACTATGGCTACACCTTC. The encoded protein is CASSESTGGALNYGYTF.

This clone was seen once. CDR3 DNA: TGTGCCTGGAGTAACGGCGCAGGGGATAGCAATCAGCCCCAGCATTTT. Amino acids: CAWSNGAGDSNQPQHF. V and J are TRBV30 and TRBJ1-5; weak D call: TRBD1 (6 bases). The CDR3 is 16 residues long. CDR1 GTSNPN and CDR2 SVGIG come from the germline V gene (reference sequence). V lost 2 bases and J 0 bases, leaving 14 bases between the germline ends.